This T cell receptor (beta chain) originates from a study of CD8 T cells in Susac syndrome. Overall study context: At the time their blood was drawn, patients with Susac syndrome were either therapy-naive, on corticosteroids (with some of them also receiving intravenous immunoglobulin), or on intravenous immunoglobulin alone.

Germline V gene data show CDR1 as SGDLS and CDR2 as YYNGEE. CDR3 length: 14 residues. V gave up 4 bases and J gave up 3 bases, with 8 bases separating them. This clonotype was seen once. As yet, its antigen is unknown. Sequencing of TCR beta drew on CD8+ and CD4+ T cells from blood. RNA amounts of roughly 0.5 to 1 ug underwent reverse transcription with random hexamers. TCRdb re-called the immunoSEQ multiplex PCR reads through MiXCR, storing one row per CDR3 protein. The profile shows fewer than 85,000 distinct CDR3 sequences, 95% of them singletons. Study-wide findings and caveats: The study acknowledged a relatively small number of individuals in its TCR sequencing and HLA analysis. Among people with Susac, CD8+ clonal expansion was greatest in TEMRA cells and active patients.

The sample comprised CD8+ T cells from PBMCs. The sequence derives from a human donor with Susac syndrome. This sequence joins TRBV9 and TRBJ2-6; no clear D. The CDR3 coding sequence is TGTGCCAGCAGCCCCCCGGGTGGGGCCAACGTCCTGACTTTC. Encoded protein: CASSPPGGANVLTF.